This is a list of T cell receptor beta chains from one sample in a study of early T cells in non-severe SARS-CoV-2 infection. TCRdb reprocessed the 5' RACE reads with MiXCR, giving one entry per CDR3 protein. Of over 30,000 distinct CDR3 sequences in the sample, under 6% were seen once. The sample consisted of whole blood. These receptors came from an adult who was a healthcare worker with PCR-confirmed SARS-CoV-2 infection or an uninfected control (not recorded which). Each CDR3 is given with its conserved first and last residue. A D gene is named only where the DNA matches it firmly. Size is omitted from some rows. Given values are once, few, many or a class for expanded clones.

v_call	clone_size	d_call	j_call	cdr3_length	cdr3_nt	cdr3_aa
TRBV30	medium-sized	TRBD2	TRBJ2-3	14	TGTGCCTGGGGGGGGACTAGGACCACAGATACGCAGTATTTT	CAWGGTRTTDTQYF
TRBV7-9	.	TRBD1	TRBJ2-1	15	TGTGCCAGCAGTTCTGGACAGGGCTCCTACAATGAGCAGTTCTTC	CASSSGQGSYNEQFF
TRBV11-3	many	.	TRBJ2-1	12	TGTGCCAGCAGCTTAGAGGGGGTAGAGCAGTTCTTC	CASSLEGVEQFF
TRBV5-4	few	.	TRBJ2-3	17	TGTGCCAGCAGCTTAAAATTAGCGGACCACAGCACAGATACGCAGTATTTT	CASSLKLADHSTDTQYF
TRBV7-2	many	.	TRBJ2-3	16	TGTGCCAGCAGCTTAGCGCTTCAGGGAAGCACAGATACGCAGTATTTT	CASSLALQGSTDTQYF
TRBV2	many	TRBD1	TRBJ2-5	12	TGTGCCAGCAGAAGGGACAGACTGACCCAGTACTTC	CASRRDRLTQYF
TRBV7-8	many	.	TRBJ2-3	14	TGTGCCAGCAGCTTGGACTTTCCTTCCAATACGCAGTATTTT	CASSLDFPSNTQYF
TRBV3-1	few	.	TRBJ2-4	14	TGTGCCAGCAGCCAAGTTGGCAGAGGAAACATTCAGTACTTC	CASSQVGRGNIQYF
TRBV7-9	many	TRBD2	TRBJ2-3	14	TGTGCCAGCAGCCCCCGGGACTATTGGGATACGCAGTATTTT	CASSPRDYWDTQYF
TRBV2	.	TRBD1	TRBJ1-4	17	TGTGCCAGCAGTGTCCAACTGGGACAGGAACTAAATGAAAAACTGTTTTTT	CASSVQLGQELNEKLFF
TRBV7-9	many	.	TRBJ2-5	14	TGTGCCAGCAGCTTCGGACAGTTCCAAGAGACCCAGTACTTC	CASSFGQFQETQYF
TRBV15	.	.	TRBJ2-3	16	TGTGCCACCAGCTGGTGGACCACCGGGACTTCGGATACGCAGTATTTT	CATSWWTTGTSDTQYF
TRBV3-1	.	.	TRBJ1-5	14	TGTGCCAGCAGCCAAGTTACAGTCGATCAGCCCCAGCATTTT	CASSQVTVDQPQHF
TRBV12-3/TRBV12-4	few	.	TRBJ2-2	15	TGTGCCAGCAGTTTAGCGGGAGGCGTGACCGGGGAGCTGTTTTTT	CASSLAGGVTGELFF
TRBV6-5	few	.	TRBJ1-1	15	TGTGCCAGCAGTTACTCGGGGAATCCGAAGACTGAAGCTTTCTTT	CASSYSGNPKTEAFF
TRBV2	many	TRBD2	TRBJ2-2	14	TGTGCCAGTGACCGGGACTACAACACCGGGGAGCTGTTTTTT	CASDRDYNTGELFF
TRBV11-2	few	TRBD1	TRBJ1-1	15	TGTGCCAGCAGGTCCGGACAGGGGGATGACACTGAAGCTTTCTTT	CASRSGQGDDTEAFF
TRBV7-2	many	.	TRBJ1-1	15	TGTGCCAGCAGCCTCTTCGGGCCCACCGGTGGTGAAGCTTTCTTT	CASSLFGPTGGEAFF
TRBV7-2	many	.	TRBJ2-3	13	TGTGCCAGCAGCTTCGGCAGGGTTGATACGCAGTATTTT	CASSFGRVDTQYF
TRBV12-3/TRBV12-4	many	TRBD2	TRBJ2-3	16	TGTGCCAGCAGTTTGTTCCCGGCGGGAGGGACAGATACGCAGTATTTT	CASSLFPAGGTDTQYF
TRBV5-6	many	.	TRBJ1-6	16	TGTGCCAGCAGCACGCCCGAGGACAAGAGTAATTCACCCCTCCACTTT	CASSTPEDKSNSPLHF
TRBV20-1	many	.	TRBJ1-2	12	TGCAGTGCTAGATACGACCCTTATGGCTACACCTTC	CSARYDPYGYTF
TRBV19	many	.	TRBJ1-1	15	TGTGCCAGTAGTATGCGTTGGGGAGACGGTACTGAAGCTTTCTTT	CASSMRWGDGTEAFF
TRBV6-2/TRBV6-3	few	TRBD2	TRBJ2-7	15	TGTGCCAGCAGTTACTCCCAGCGGGGGGACTACGAGCAGTACTTC	CASSYSQRGDYEQYF
TRBV4-3	.	.	TRBJ2-3	19	TGCGCCAGCAGCCAAAATATCGCACCCGGGACTCTAACGGGGGATACGCAGTATTTT	CASSQNIAPGTLTGDTQYF
TRBV18	few	TRBD1	TRBJ1-1	17	TGTGCCAGCTCACCACGCTCGGGACAGGCGCCGAACACTGAAGCTTTCTTT	CASSPRSGQAPNTEAFF
TRBV18	many	.	TRBJ1-5	15	TGTGCCAGCTCACCACACAACAGGGAGGGACAGCCCCAGCATTTT	CASSPHNREGQPQHF
TRBV5-1	many	TRBD1	TRBJ1-4	16	TGCGCCAGCAGCCCTCGGACAGGGGATTTAAACGAAAAACTGTTTTTT	CASSPRTGDLNEKLFF
TRBV7-7	many	TRBD2	TRBJ2-1	19	TGTGCTAGCAGCTTTTTCCCCCTACAACTAGCGGGGCAATACAATGAGCAGTTCTTC	CASSFFPLQLAGQYNEQFF
TRBV12-3/TRBV12-4	few	.	TRBJ1-5	13	TGTGCCAGCATGGGGGGAGGCCGTCAGCCCCAGCATTTT	CASMGGGRQPQHF
TRBV7-2	many	.	TRBJ2-5	12	TGTGCCAGCAGCTTATCCACGGAGACCCAGTACTTC	CASSLSTETQYF
TRBV6-1	many	.	TRBJ1-5	13	TGTGCCAGCAGTGTCTTCAGGGATCAGCCCCAGCATTTT	CASSVFRDQPQHF
TRBV6-2/TRBV6-3	many	.	TRBJ1-1	14	TGTGCCAGCAGTTACTCGAGCCCAGAGACTGAAGCTTTCTTT	CASSYSSPETEAFF